This T cell receptor (beta chain) was profiled in a study of cytomegalovirus exposure and HLA in healthy donors. PCR amplification relied on 60 Vbeta primers (plus 13 Jbeta primers). Repertoires were generated with immunoSEQ multiplex PCR, while TCRdb's copy carries only in-frame clones and drops some. Of over 150,000 clones in the sample, about 81% were seen once. Germline V gene lookup returns CDR1 LNHDA and CDR2 SQIVND (reference sequence). V lost 7 bases to trimming and J lost 9 bases; unmatched junction nucleotides: 11. This CDR3 region has 15 residues. The source material was PBMCs. The chain links TRBV19 to TRBJ1-5; 11 positions agree with TRBD1. The sequence was obtained from a girl aged 2-10 years in good health and CMV-seropositive. Here the CDR3 reads CASTAGQGDRGPQHF. CDR3 nucleotides: TGTGCCAGTACCGCGGGACAGGGGGATCGGGGGCCCCAGCATTTT. Drawing the rest from reference TRBV19 and TRBJ1-5, the complete variable domain is DGGITQSPKYLFRKEGQNVTLSCEQNLNHDAMYWYRQDPGQGLRLIYYSQIVNDFQKGDIAEGYSVSREKKESFPLTVTSAQKNPTAFYLCASTAGQGDRGPQHFGDGTRLSIL.